Listed here is a single TCR beta chain. Its antigen is not known. This sample is part of a study of cytomegalovirus exposure and HLA in healthy donors. Turning to the study itself: Unique TCR beta sequences numbering fewer than 130 million came from approximately 180 million T cells in an earlier analysis.

Germline lookup yields CDR1 LNHNV and CDR2 YYDKDF (reference sequence). This CDR3 region has 14 residues. Trimming cost V 0 bases and J 3 bases, with 9 bases left between them. PCR primers comprised 60 Vbeta and 13 Jbeta primers. Data came from immunoSEQ multiplex PCR; TCRdb stores just in-frame clones and leaves some out. The profile shows about 80,000 clones, less than 80% of them singletons. Study-wide results and caveats: Per a later analysis, under 20,000 TCR beta sequences showed association with HLA alleles at 0.05 false discovery rate. Within an earlier analysis, most TCR beta V segments proved productive either about 90% or about 30% of the time. It was in a later analysis that TCR association rates were seen to vary by HLA locus, highest for DRB1 and lowest for HLA-C.

The sequenced sample was PBMCs. This receptor was obtained from a woman aged 40 to 55 in good health and CMV-seronegative. J is TRBJ2-7 and V is TRBV15, with D hard to call. The CDR3 here is CATSRDPTNYEQYF. CDR3 sequence (DNA): TGTGCCACCAGCAGAGATCCCACTAACTACGAGCAGTACTTC.